This entry concerns a single TCR beta chain. The antigen is not known. This sample is drawn from a study of blood T cells in healthy people across ages. Each sample had at least 7 million PBMCs isolated. Findings and caveats of the study: Researchers deemed the diversity estimates from one million T cells underestimates.

Trimming cost V 2 bases and J 5 bases, with 4 bases left between them. The CDR3 runs to 12 residues. Germline CDR1 MNHEY, CDR2 SVGEGT. Primed by a sample-barcoded 5' primer and a J-beta primer mix, a second PCR proceeded for 7 to 11 cycles. MiXCR was run by TCRdb on the 5' RACE reads, yielding one entry per CDR3 protein. The sample holds roughly 1.4 million distinct CDR3 sequences, around 59% seen once. This TCR was sampled from a man between 18 and 29 years old in good health. The chain carries TRBV6-2 or TRBV6-3 and TRBJ1-5, with D unresolved. The sequencing sample was made of blood. The CDR3 sequence: CASSYLYQPQHF. The CDR3 coding sequence is TGTGCCAGCAGTTACCTCTATCAGCCCCAGCATTTT.